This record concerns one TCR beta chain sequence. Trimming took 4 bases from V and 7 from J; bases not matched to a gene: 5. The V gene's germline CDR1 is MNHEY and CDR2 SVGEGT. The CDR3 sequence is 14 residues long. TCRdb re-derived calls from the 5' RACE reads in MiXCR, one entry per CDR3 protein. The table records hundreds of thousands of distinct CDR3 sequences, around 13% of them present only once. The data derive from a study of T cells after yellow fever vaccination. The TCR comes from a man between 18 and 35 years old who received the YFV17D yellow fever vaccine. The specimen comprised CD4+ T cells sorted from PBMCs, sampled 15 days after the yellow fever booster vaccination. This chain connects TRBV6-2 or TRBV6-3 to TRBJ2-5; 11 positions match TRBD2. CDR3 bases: TGTGCCAGCAGTTCTAGCGGGGGGCACGGGACCCAGTACTTC. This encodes CASSSSGGHGTQYF.